A single sample gave rise to the 27 T cell receptor beta chains below, sequenced in a study of beta chain features in type 1 diabetes. Sequencing targeted expressed TCRB transcripts, as all isolated RNA had been reverse transcribed. The data were produced by immunoSEQ multiplex PCR, yet TCRdb's version contains in-frame clones alone and is incomplete. The data show about 200,000 clones, with roughly 10% seen just once and over 1% held by the top ten. Input material: central memory CD4+ T cells from blood. These TCRs come from a man younger than 35 in good health.

CDR3 DNA: TGCAGCGTGCGAGGACAGCTGAACTATGGCTACACCTTC. This translates into CSVRGQLNYGYTF. This rearrangement joins TRBV29-1 to TRBJ1-2; D perhaps matches TRBD1 (6 bases). V was pared by 6 bases and J by 2 bases, with 13 bases between. There are 13 residues in the CDR3. Germline values: CDR1 SQVTM, CDR2 ANQGSEA.

This clone was detected once. The chain uses TRBV30 and TRBJ1-1; D possibly corresponds to TRBD1 (5 bases). Trimming took 3 bases from V and 10 from J, leaving 15 bases between them. This CDR3 has 12 amino acids. CDR1 is GTSNPN and CDR2 is SVGIG in the germline V gene (reference sequence). The CDR3 DNA follows: TGTGCCTGGAGCGGGGACTTTGGGGGAGCTTTCTTT. Residues: CAWSGDFGGAFF. Filled out from reference TRBV30 and TRBJ1-1, the complete variable domain reads SQTIHQWPATLVQPVGSPLSLECTVEGTSNPNLYWYRQAAGRGLQLLFYSVGIGQISSEVPQNLSASRPQDRQFILSSKKLLLSDSGFYLCAWSGDFGGAFFGQGTRLTVV.

To note about this clone: One end of the junction varies from germline; a read error may be responsible. The chain links TRBV7-7 to TRBJ2-5; a possible D gene is TRBD2 (5 bases). Germline CDR1 reads SSHAT; CDR2 reads FNYEAQ (reference sequence). CDR3 length: 15 amino acids. The CDR3 reads CASSLARTSQETQYF. The CDR3 bases are TGTGCTAGCAGCTTAGCGCGAACTAGCCAAGAGACCCAGTACTTC. Based on the CDR3 plus reference TRBV7-7 and TRBJ2-5, the full variable domain is GAGVSQSPRYKVTKRGQDVTLRCDPISSHATLYWYQQALGQGPEFLTYFNYEAQPDKSGLPSDRFSAERPEGSISTLTIQRTEQRDSAMYRCASSLARTSQETQYFGPGTRLLVL.

This clone came up a few times. The chain carries TRBV6-1 and TRBJ1-5, with D unclear. Germline CDR1 MNHNS, CDR2 SASEGT. The CDR3 extends over 13 amino acids. Trimming left V 6 bases short and J 7 bases short, with 13 bases between. The CDR3 protein is CASRDLLGQPQHF. For the CDR3, the DNA is TGTGCCAGCAGGGACTTGCTAGGCCAGCCCCAGCATTTT.

This chain connects TRBV11-3 to TRBJ2-1, with D possibly matching TRBD1 (5 bases). The germline V and J ends were trimmed by 1 base and 3 bases, with 10 bases remaining between them. This CDR3 is 15 amino acids long. Germline CDR1 SGHNT, CDR2 YENEEA. Written as DNA, the CDR3 is TGTGCCAGCAGCTTAGGGCAGGACATCTACAATGAGCAGTTCTTC. Its translation is CASSLGQDIYNEQFF. The whole variable domain, remainder taken from reference TRBV11-3 and TRBJ2-1, is EAGVVQSPRYKIIEKKQPVAFWCNPISGHNTLYWYLQNLGQGPELLIRYENEEAVDDSQLPKDRFSAERLKGVDSTLKIQPAELGDSAVYLCASSLGQDIYNEQFFGPGTRLTVL.

This clone has just a few counts. This rearrangement joins TRBV11-2 to TRBJ2-3, with a possible D match to TRBD2 (6 bases). Germline V gene lookup returns CDR1 SGHAT and CDR2 FQNNGV. The ends were cut back, 2 bases at V and 4 bases at J, with 10 bases in the middle. This CDR3 spans 14 amino acids. CDR3 region: CASSLMAGSDTQYF. CDR3 DNA sequence: TGTGCCAGCAGCTTAATGGCGGGATCAGATACGCAGTATTTT.

V usage is TRBV6-6 and J usage is TRBJ2-1; tentative D call: TRBD1 (6 bases). Trimming took 7 bases from V and 3 from J, leaving 13 bases between them. Per the germline V gene, CDR1 is MNHNY and CDR2 is SVGAGI (reference sequence). This CDR3 has 14 residues. DNA of the CDR3: TGTGCCAGCAACAGAGGACAGTACTACAATGAGCAGTTCTTC. As protein: CASNRGQYYNEQFF.

Only a few counts were recorded for this clone. The chain combines TRBV7-9 with TRBJ2-1; 12 bases line up with TRBD2. V lost 2 bases and J lost 7; bases outside the gene matches: 9. CDR1 is SEHNR, CDR2 FQNEAQ, per germline (reference sequence). The CDR3 is 17 amino acids. This CDR3 is CASSLSASGRDPNEQFF. The CDR3 DNA follows: TGTGCCAGCAGCTTATCGGCTAGCGGGAGGGACCCGAATGAGCAGTTCTTC.

This clone was picked up a small number of times. This chain uses TRBV2 with TRBJ2-1; TRBD1 agrees at 7 bases. CDR3 length: 13 amino acids. Germline V lookup: CDR1 SNHLY, CDR2 FYNNEI. The ends lost 5 bases at V and 8 bases at J; junction bases unmatched: 6. This CDR3 reads CASSTGEFYEQFF. CDR3 DNA: TGTGCCAGCAGTACAGGGGAATTCTATGAGCAGTTCTTC. Drawing the rest from reference TRBV2 and TRBJ2-1, the complete variable domain is EPEVTQTPSHQVTQMGQEVILRCVPISNHLYFYWYRQILGQKVEFLVSFYNNEISEKSEIFDDQFSVERPDGSNFTLKIRSTKLEDSAMYFCASSTGEFYEQFFGPGTRLTVL.

This clone was picked up a small number of times. This rearrangement joins TRBV15 to TRBJ2-1; weak D call: TRBD2 (6 bases). The CDR3 is 17 amino acids. Per germline, CDR1 LNHNV and CDR2 YYDKDF (reference sequence). The V gene lost 1 base and the J gene lost 6 bases, with 19 bases spanning the gap. The CDR3 region is CATSRGGSSGTFNEQFF. As DNA, the CDR3 is TGTGCCACCAGCAGAGGAGGAAGTTCGGGGACTTTCAATGAGCAGTTCTTC. The complete variable domain, with remaining parts taken from reference TRBV15 and TRBJ2-1, reads DAMVIQNPRYQVTQFGKPVTLSCSQTLNHNVMYWYQQKSSQAPKLLFHYYDKDFNNEADTPDNFQSRRPNTSFCFLDIRSPGLGDTAMYLCATSRGGSSGTFNEQFFGPGTRLTVL.

The CDR3 bases are TGCAGCGTACCGGACCCGGTACGGGAAAAACTGTTTTTT. Protein: CSVPDPVREKLFF. The chain has TRBV29-1 and TRBJ1-4; D is unresolved. The CDR3 sequence is 13 residues long. Germline loops: CDR1 SQVTM, CDR2 ANQGSEA. V was cut by 6 bases and J by 8 bases, with 16 bases left in between.

The chain is built from TRBV6-5 and TRBJ2-7, with D uncertain. The germline V and J ends were trimmed by 5 bases and 2 bases, with 4 bases remaining between them. This CDR3 has 11 amino acids. The germline V gene encodes CDR1 MNHEY and CDR2 SVGAGI. In DNA form, the CDR3 reads TGTGCCAGCAGTGAACCCTACGAGCAGTACTTC. This codes for CASSEPYEQYF.

This clone appeared a few times. The V gene is TRBV9, the J gene TRBJ2-7; 10 bases line up with TRBD1. The length of the CDR3 is 15 residues. The germline V gene encodes CDR1 SGDLS and CDR2 YYNGEE. V dropped 2 bases and J dropped 1; count of bases not matched to a gene: 3. The CDR3 sequence is CASSVRDRGSYEQYF. The CDR3 DNA is TGTGCCAGCAGCGTCCGGGACAGGGGTTCCTACGAGCAGTACTTC.

This chain joins TRBV28 and TRBJ2-3, with D possibly being TRBD1 (6 bases). Germline loops: CDR1 MDHEN, CDR2 SYDVKM. The CDR3 has 12 residues. Between the trimmed V and J ends, which lost 6 bases and 7 bases, there was a span of 11 bases. The CDR3 DNA sequence: TGTGCCAGCAGCCGGGACACTAATACGCAGTATTTT. It encodes CASSRDTNTQYF. Based on the CDR3 plus reference TRBV28 and TRBJ2-3, the full variable domain is DVKVTQSSRYLVKRTGEKVFLECVQDMDHENMFWYRQDPGLGLRLIYFSYDVKMKEKGDIPEGYSVSREKKERFSLILESASTNQTSMYLCASSRDTNTQYFGPGTRLTVL.

Only a few counts were recorded for this clone. The gene calls are TRBV9 and TRBJ2-5, with 9 bases identical to TRBD1. V lost 4 bases, J lost 7 bases, and 11 bases stayed unmatched. Germline values: CDR1 SGDLS, CDR2 YYNGEE. This CDR3 is 15 amino acids long. This chain's CDR3 is CASSPGQGTYRTQYF. CDR3 DNA: TGTGCCAGCAGCCCCGGACAGGGGACCTATAGGACCCAGTACTTC.

In this sample, this clone turned up many times. The rearrangement links TRBV7-2 to TRBJ1-1; no firm D call. The germline V and J ends were trimmed by 4 bases and 3 bases, with 12 bases remaining between them. The CDR3 totals 14 residues. The V gene's germline CDR1 is SGHTA and CDR2 FQGNSA. The CDR3 protein is CASSSQAWDTEAFF. In nucleotides, the CDR3 is TGTGCCAGCAGCTCCCAGGCCTGGGACACTGAAGCTTTCTTT.

This clone was observed at least ten times. The chain is built from TRBV15 and TRBJ2-1, with D perhaps TRBD2 (5 bases). Per germline, CDR1 LNHNV and CDR2 YYDKDF (reference sequence). With 3 bases removed from V and 4 bases from J, the gap between germline ends came to 13 bases. This CDR3 has 15 amino acids. The CDR3 spells CATSRLRESYNEQFF. DNA for the CDR3: TGTGCCACCAGCAGGTTGAGGGAGTCATACAATGAGCAGTTCTTC.

Note on this clone: Other nucleotide sequences from this sample produce the same CDR3. V gene TRBV5-1 combines with J gene TRBJ2-3, with TRBD2 identical over 10 bases. This CDR3 is 14 amino acids long. J was trimmed by 6 bases and V by 1 base; bases with no gene match: 2. Germline values: CDR1 SGHRS, CDR2 YFSETQ. The CDR3 reads CASSLLAGADTQYF. CDR3 DNA: TGCGCCAGCAGCTTGCTAGCGGGAGCGGATACGCAGTATTTT. Complete variable domain (other parts from reference TRBV5-1 and TRBJ2-3): KAGVTQTPRYLIKTRGQQVTLSCSPISGHRSVSWYQQTPGQGLQFLFEYFSETQRNKGNFPGRFSGRQFSNSRSEMNVSTLELGDSALYLCASSLLAGADTQYFGPGTRLTVL.

This clone was counted a few times. The chain couples TRBV30 to TRBJ1-5, with 10 bases lining up with TRBD1. This CDR3 contains 14 residues. Trimming removed 0 bases from V and 7 bases from J; junction bases left unmatched: 3. Germline V gene data show CDR1 as GTSNPN and CDR2 as SVGIG (reference sequence). CDR3 amino acids: CAWSVTGGWQPQHF. The CDR3 coding sequence is TGTGCCTGGAGTGTGACAGGGGGCTGGCAGCCCCAGCATTTT.

The rearrangement links TRBV7-9 to TRBJ2-5; the D gene is possibly TRBD2 (7 bases). Trimming cost V 5 bases and J 1 base, with 20 bases left between them. There are 17 residues in the CDR3. CDR1 and CDR2 (germline): SEHNR, FQNEAQ (reference sequence). The CDR3 sequence is CASSTRGRERGQETQYF. CDR3 nucleotides: TGTGCCAGCAGCACTCGGGGGCGGGAGCGAGGCCAAGAGACCCAGTACTTC. The whole variable domain, filled in from reference TRBV7-9 and TRBJ2-5, reads DTGVSQNPRHKITKRGQNVTFRCDPISEHNRLYWYRQTLGQGPEFLTYFQNEAQLEKSRLLSDRFSAERPKGSFSTLEIQRTEQGDSAMYLCASSTRGRERGQETQYFGPGTRLLVL.

V usage is TRBV7-6 and J usage is TRBJ2-1; TRBD1 might be the D (6 bases). Trimming stripped 0 bases from V and 10 bases from J, with 10 bases between. The CDR3 spans 13 residues. Germline-derived CDR1 and CDR2 are SGHVS and FNYEAQ. CDR3 loop: CASSLAQGWEQFF. CDR3 coding DNA: TGTGCCAGCAGCTTAGCGCAGGGGTGGGAGCAGTTCTTC.

This clone has a handful of counts. This sequence joins TRBV19 and TRBJ2-6, with unresolved D. Germline CDR1 LNHDA, CDR2 SQIVND (reference sequence). The V and J ends lost 4 bases and 4 bases respectively, with 17 bases between them. This CDR3 has 17 amino acids. In DNA, the CDR3 is TGTGCCAGTAGTACCCGGGCCGCCCCTCGGGGGGCCAACGTCCTGACTTTC. It codes for CASSTRAAPRGANVLTF.

The rearrangement uses TRBV5-6 and TRBJ2-5, with D hard to call. V gave up 1 base and J gave up 2 bases, with 12 bases separating them. The germline CDR1 and CDR2 sequences are SGHDT and YYEEEE. There are 15 residues in the CDR3. CDR3 nucleotides: TGTGCCAGCAGCTTGCTGTACGGACCACAAGAGACCCAGTACTTC. Translating gives CASSLLYGPQETQYF.

The gene calls are TRBV15 and TRBJ2-7; 9 bases align to TRBD2. The ends lost 5 bases at V and 3 bases at J; junction bases unmatched: 8. Germline V lookup: CDR1 LNHNV, CDR2 YYDKDF (reference sequence). This CDR3 contains 15 residues. CDR3 in DNA: TGTGCCACCAGCCTCGGACTAGCGTCAAACTACGAGCAGTACTTC. This gives the protein CATSLGLASNYEQYF. Looking up the rest from reference TRBV15 and TRBJ2-7 gives the full variable domain: DAMVIQNPRYQVTQFGKPVTLSCSQTLNHNVMYWYQQKSSQAPKLLFHYYDKDFNNEADTPDNFQSRRPNTSFCFLDIRSPGLGDTAMYLCATSLGLASNYEQYFGPGTRLTVT.

The chain employs TRBV30 and TRBJ1-1, with D maybe TRBD1 (5 bases). The CDR3 runs 14 residues. Germline V gene data show CDR1 as GTSNPN and CDR2 as SVGIG (reference sequence). Trimming removed 5 bases at V and 2 bases at J, with 15 bases between. The CDR3 DNA reads TGTGCCTGGGCGTCGGGAAGGGGAAACACTGAAGCTTTCTTT. Amino acids: CAWASGRGNTEAFF.

This clone showed up just a few times. J is TRBJ2-7 and V is TRBV2; TRBD1 matches 7 bases. The V gene's germline CDR1 is SNHLY and CDR2 FYNNEI. Unmatched junction bases numbered 8, after V lost 4 bases and J lost 5 bases. This CDR3 is built from 14 residues. The CDR3 bases are TGTGCCAGCAGTGGGGTTGACAGGGACCACGAGCAGTACTTC. Encoded protein: CASSGVDRDHEQYF.

Many counts were recorded for this clone. The gene calls are TRBV27 and TRBJ1-1; D is undetermined. The CDR3 covers 13 residues. Trimming removed 2 bases from V and 5 bases from J, with 9 bases in between. CDR1 and CDR2 from the germline V gene are MNHEY and SMNVEV (reference sequence). This CDR3 reads CASSLTLGTEAFF. DNA for the CDR3: TGTGCCAGCAGTTTAACCCTTGGTACTGAAGCTTTCTTT.